The clone carrying this TCR beta chain was observed a handful of times. This record belongs to a study of T cells after yellow fever vaccination. The germline V gene has CDR1 LNHDA and CDR2 SQIVND (reference sequence). Unmatched junction bases numbered 7, after V lost 7 bases and J lost 4 bases. This CDR3 is 14 amino acids long. MiXCR was run by TCRdb on the 5' RACE reads, yielding one entry per CDR3 protein. The sample records around 600,000 distinct CDR3 sequences, 9% to 15% being singletons. The rearrangement links TRBV19 to TRBJ1-5, with TRBD1 identical over 7 bases. The starting material was PBMCs, obtained on the day of the yellow fever booster vaccination. The receptor was isolated from a man aged 25 to 40 who received the YFV17D yellow fever vaccine. Here the CDR3 reads CASTPGQKNQPQHF. The CDR3 coding sequence is TGTGCCAGTACCCCGGGACAGAAGAATCAGCCCCAGCATTTT.